The clone carrying this T cell receptor beta chain was detected ten times or more. The CDR3 contains 17 residues. The ends lost 1 base at V and 5 bases at J; junction bases unmatched: 11. Germline-derived CDR1 and CDR2 are MGHRA and YSYEKL. The sample belongs to a study of blood T cells in healthy people across ages. The wider study: When template switching was applied, about one barcoded beta molecule was captured per two T cells.

PCR was performed a second time for about 7 to 12 cycles using a sample-barcoded 5' primer and a J-beta primer mix. TCRdb used MiXCR to reprocess the 5' RACE reads, holding one entry per CDR3 protein. The data contain approximately 780,000 distinct CDR3 sequences, roughly 26% of them seen just once; the ten biggest clones take up 2.5% to 3.5%. The data were also submitted as part of a second study, on T cells of mothers and their children. As reported in that work: Slightly, though not significantly, more overlap was seen in related than in unrelated mother-child pairs.

The chain joins TRBV4-1 to TRBJ2-3; 8 nucleotides match TRBD2. The receptor was derived from a boy aged 5-17 years in good health. The sequenced sample was blood. CDR3 nucleotide sequence: TGCGCCAGCAGCCAAGTCAACGGGGGGGCCTTACAAGATACGCAGTATTTT. It codes for CASSQVNGGALQDTQYF.